These 15 T cell receptor beta chains were all obtained from the same sample, sequenced in a study of OX40 agonist ivuxolimab in advanced cancers. Libraries were prepared by immunoSEQ multiplex PCR; TCRdb keeps only in-frame clonotypes and omits some of them. The sample yields tens of thousands of clones, roughly 80% seen once. Sequencing used CD4+ or CD8+ T cells sorted from blood, obtained in a trial of the OX40 agonist ivuxolimab. Every receptor here comes from an adult with an advanced solid tumor such as melanoma, head and neck, liver or kidney cancer.

CDR3 loop: CASSLGPWTANEQYF. CDR3 in DNA: TGCGCCAGCAGCTTGGGCCCCTGGACAGCTAACGAGCAGTACTTC. This sequence joins TRBV5-1 and TRBJ2-7; possibly TRBD1 for D (6 bases). The CDR3 spans 15 residues. The germline V gene has CDR1 SGHRS and CDR2 YFSETQ. V was trimmed by 0 bases and J by 5 bases, leaving 15 bases between them.

This clone was seen just once. The chain links TRBV29-1 to TRBJ1-2; TRBD1 is a possible D gene (5 bases). The germline V gene has CDR1 SQVTM and CDR2 ANQGSEA. V was clipped by 7 bases and J by 5 bases, with 17 bases between them. CDR3 size: 13 residues. In DNA, the CDR3 is TGCAGCGCCCCTTTTGAGGGGTTATATGGCTACACCTTC. Its protein product is CSAPFEGLYGYTF.

The J gene is TRBJ1-1, the V gene TRBV30, with D maybe TRBD1 (5 bases). Germline V gives CDR1 GTSNPN, CDR2 SVGIG (reference sequence). The CDR3 has 16 amino acids. The ends were cut back, 4 bases at V and 1 base at J, with 19 bases in the middle. CDR3 coding DNA: TGTGCCTGGACCCCGAATGGGAGGGGAAAGAACACTGAAGCTTTCTTT. Its protein is CAWTPNGRGKNTEAFF.

This clone has just one count. This chain connects TRBV14 to TRBJ1-2; possibly TRBD1 for D (5 bases). Germline V gene data show CDR1 as SGHDN and CDR2 as FVKESK. Trimming took off 0 bases at V and 13 bases at J, with 12 bases between the two ends. The CDR3 runs 12 residues. In DNA form, the CDR3 reads TGTGCCAGCAGCCAAGATTATGGGGCTACCACCTTC. It yields the protein CASSQDYGATTF.

The V call is TRBV27, the J call TRBJ2-7, with D possibly called TRBD1 or TRBD2 (5 bases each). V was cut by 2 bases and J by 2 bases, with 7 bases left in between. CDR1 is MNHEY and CDR2 is SMNVEV in the germline V gene (reference sequence). CDR3 length: 13 amino acids. The CDR3 nucleotides are TGTGCCAGCAGTTTAGGGGGTACCTACGAGCAGTACTTC. Translated, it gives CASSLGGTYEQYF.

V usage is TRBV4-1 and J usage is TRBJ2-7; 9 bases line up with TRBD1. The germline V gene has CDR1 MGHRA and CDR2 YSYEKL. This CDR3 region has 15 residues. Losses at the gene ends were 3 bases for V and 6 bases for J; bases not matched to a gene: 9. CDR3 bases: TGCGCCAGCAGCCAGACGGGACAGGGCTGGTCCGAGCAGTACTTC. This translates into CASSQTGQGWSEQYF.

V is TRBV30 and J is TRBJ1-4; D gene unclear. The CDR3 totals 13 residues. Germline CDR1 is GTSNPN and CDR2 is SVGIG (reference sequence). The germline V and J ends were trimmed by 8 bases and 3 bases, with 13 bases remaining between them. The CDR3 loop reads CAGKGYPNEKLFF. CDR3 DNA: TGTGCCGGCAAGGGTTATCCTAATGAAAAACTGTTTTTT.

V is TRBV5-1 and J is TRBJ2-4; D is uncertain. The CDR3 contains 14 residues. Germline assignment: CDR1 SGHRS and CDR2 YFSETQ. The germline V and J ends were trimmed by 3 bases and 0 bases, with 7 bases remaining between them. The CDR3 DNA is TGCGCCAGCAGCTACGACGGAGCCAAAAACATTCAGTACTTC. Translation gives CASSYDGAKNIQYF.

This clone has a single count. This chain links TRBV19 with TRBJ2-1; a weak D match, TRBD2 (5 bases). This CDR3 comprises 15 residues. Germline values: CDR1 LNHDA, CDR2 SQIVND (reference sequence). The V and J ends lost 3 bases and 3 bases respectively, with 12 bases between them. For the CDR3, the DNA is TGTGCCAGTAGTATTCCCGGGGTCCACTACAATGAGCAGTTCTTC. The encoded protein is CASSIPGVHYNEQFF.

This clone was found once. V gene TRBV10-1 combines with J gene TRBJ2-5; no clear D. CDR1 is WNHNN and CDR2 is SYGVQD in the germline V gene (reference sequence). V lost 7 bases to trimming and J lost 2 bases, with 14 bases between them. The CDR3 sequence is 14 residues long. CDR3 bases: TGCGCCAGCACTGACCGGAGTCCTCAAGAGACCCAGTACTTC. This codes for CASTDRSPQETQYF.

The genes are TRBV6-5 and TRBJ1-1; D possibly corresponds to TRBD1 (6 bases). The CDR3 spans 14 residues. Trimming cost V 6 bases and J 3 bases, with 14 bases left between them. CDR1 is MNHEY and CDR2 is SVGAGI in the germline V gene. This CDR3 reads CASSKTGRYTEAFF. The CDR3, as DNA: TGTGCCAGCAGCAAAACAGGGAGGTACACTGAAGCTTTCTTT.

CDR3 protein: CASRPPGHPNYGYTF. CDR3 sequence (DNA): TGTGCCAGCAGACCTCCGGGACACCCTAACTATGGCTACACCTTC. The chain recombines TRBV6-1 with TRBJ1-2, with D possibly matching TRBD1 (6 bases). Trimming left V 6 bases short and J 0 bases short, with 14 bases between. Germline CDR1 MNHNS, CDR2 SASEGT. This CDR3 is 15 amino acids long.

This clone was observed a few times. The chain joins TRBV5-8 to TRBJ1-3; D unresolved. V shed 4 bases and J shed 0 bases, with 11 bases lying between them. CDR1 and CDR2 (germline): SGHTS, YDEGEE. The CDR3 runs 15 residues. The CDR3 protein is CASSAGRSSGNTIYF. Here the CDR3 DNA reads TGTGCCAGCAGCGCCGGGCGGTCCTCTGGAAACACCATATATTTT. Full variable domain (rest looked up from reference TRBV5-8 and TRBJ1-3): EAGVTQSPTHLIKTRGQQATLRCSPISGHTSVYWYQQALGLGLQFLLWYDEGEERNRGNFPPRFSGRQFPNYSSELNVNALELEDSALYLCASSAGRSSGNTIYFGEGSWLTVV.

The chain carries TRBV6-6 and TRBJ2-2, with 11 bases identical to TRBD1. This CDR3 comprises 15 residues. The V segment lost 5 bases and the J segment 6 bases; nucleotides outside the gene matches: 5. Germline values: CDR1 MNHNY, CDR2 SVGAGI (reference sequence). CDR3 region: CASSPGTGGPGELFF. The DNA for the CDR3 is TGTGCCAGCAGTCCCGGGACAGGGGGGCCCGGGGAGCTGTTTTTT.

CDR3 coding DNA: TGTGCCAGTAGGAAGACAGGACCCCGTGAAAAACTGTTTTTT. Its protein is CASRKTGPREKLFF. The chain couples TRBV19 to TRBJ1-4; the D gene is possibly TRBD1 (6 bases). V was pared by 6 bases and J by 7 bases, with 15 bases between. The CDR3 spans 14 residues. Germline V gene data show CDR1 as LNHDA and CDR2 as SQIVND (reference sequence). Combining the CDR3 with reference TRBV19 and TRBJ1-4 gives the whole variable domain DGGITQSPKYLFRKEGQNVTLSCEQNLNHDAMYWYRQDPGQGLRLIYYSQIVNDFQKGDIAEGYSVSREKKESFPLTVTSAQKNPTAFYLCASRKTGPREKLFFGSGTQLSVL.